This is a list of T cell receptor beta chains from one sample in a study of tumor-infiltrating lymphocytes in primary liver carcinoma. One entry per CDR3 protein, called by TCRdb with MiXCR from the multiplex PCR reads. The table lists 100,000 or so distinct CDR3 sequences, around three quarters of them singletons. The sequencing input was liver tumor tissue from sampling region 5. The origin of the receptors is a woman aged 55-69 years with primary liver carcinoma and hepatitis B virus infection. The CDR3 runs from the conserved cysteine through the conserved F or W. Fields, in order: V gene, J gene, D gene, clone size, CDR3 protein, CDR3 DNA. D genes are given only for firm matches. Only part of the rows carry a size: once, few, many, or a class if the clone is expanded.

v_call: TRBV18
j_call: TRBJ1-6
d_call: -
clone_size: few
cdr3_aa: CASSPIAGHDNSPLHF
cdr3_nt: TGTGCCAGCTCACCAATAGCGGGACACGATAATTCACCCCTCCACTTT

v_call: TRBV11-3
j_call: TRBJ2-1
d_call: -
clone_size: -
cdr3_aa: CASSPRGGENNEQFF
cdr3_nt: TGTGCCAGCAGCCCTCGGGGTGGCGAGAACAATGAGCAATTCTTC

v_call: TRBV28
j_call: TRBJ2-3
d_call: -
clone_size: -
cdr3_aa: CTSSLTDTQYF
cdr3_nt: TGTACCAGCAGTCTGACAGATACGCAGTATTTT

v_call: TRBV12-3/TRBV12-4
j_call: TRBJ2-1
d_call: TRBD2
clone_size: -
cdr3_aa: CASSLEAGPGLAYDEHFF
cdr3_nt: TGTGCCAGCAGTTTAGAGGCAGGGCCGGGACTAGCGTACGATGAGCACTTCTTC

v_call: TRBV5-1
j_call: TRBJ2-5
d_call: -
clone_size: -
cdr3_aa: CASILGGSQETQYF
cdr3_nt: TGCGCCAGCATCTTGGGGGGATCGCAAGAGACCCAGTACTTC

v_call: TRBV11-3
j_call: TRBJ2-1
d_call: TRBD2
clone_size: -
cdr3_aa: CARSLGRGEWGVGEQFF
cdr3_nt: TGTGCCCGCAGCTTAGGTCGGGGGGAGTGGGGTGTCGGCGAGCAGTTCTTC

v_call: TRBV11-3
j_call: TRBJ1-2
d_call: -
clone_size: -
cdr3_aa: CARSLATVLGGYTF
cdr3_nt: TGCGCCAGAAGCTTAGCGACGGTTCTTGGTGGCTACACCTTC

v_call: TRBV5-1
j_call: TRBJ2-1
d_call: -
clone_size: once
cdr3_aa: CASSLGTGRVNEQFF
cdr3_nt: TGCGCCAGCAGCTTGGGGACAGGGAGGGTCAATGAGCAGTTCTTC

v_call: TRBV11-1
j_call: TRBJ1-5
d_call: -
clone_size: -
cdr3_aa: CASGEGNRPQHF
cdr3_nt: TGTGCCAGCGGGGAGGGAAATCGGCCCCAGCATTTT

v_call: TRBV6-1
j_call: TRBJ2-2
d_call: -
clone_size: -
cdr3_aa: CASSPRRVDTGELFF
cdr3_nt: TGTGCCAGCAGTCCACGCAGGGTGGACACCGGGGAACTGTTTTTT

v_call: TRBV5-4
j_call: TRBJ2-3
d_call: -
clone_size: -
cdr3_aa: CASSPLRTFTDTQYF
cdr3_nt: TGTGCCAGCAGCCCCCTCAGGACATTCACAGATACGCAGTATTTT

v_call: TRBV6-5
j_call: TRBJ2-1
d_call: TRBD2
clone_size: -
cdr3_aa: CTSSPPGLAVHNEQFF
cdr3_nt: TGTACCAGCAGTCCACCGGGACTAGCGGTCCACAATGAGCAGTTCTTC

v_call: TRBV12-3/TRBV12-4
j_call: TRBJ2-1
d_call: TRBD2
clone_size: many
cdr3_aa: CASSLAGLAGGEQFF
cdr3_nt: TGTGCCAGCAGTTTAGCCGGGCTAGCGGGAGGGGAGCAGTTCTTC